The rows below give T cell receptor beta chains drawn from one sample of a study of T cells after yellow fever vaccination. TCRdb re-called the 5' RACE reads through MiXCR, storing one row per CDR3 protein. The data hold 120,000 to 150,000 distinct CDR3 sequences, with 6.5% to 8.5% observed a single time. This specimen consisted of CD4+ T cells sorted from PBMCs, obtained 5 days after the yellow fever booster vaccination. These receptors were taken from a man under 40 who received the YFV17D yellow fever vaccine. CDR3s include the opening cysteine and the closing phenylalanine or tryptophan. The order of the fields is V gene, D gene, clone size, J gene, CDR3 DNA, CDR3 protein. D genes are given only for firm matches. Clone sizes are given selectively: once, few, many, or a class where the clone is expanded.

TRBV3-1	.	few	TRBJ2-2	TGTGCCAGCAGCCAGGTCGGGGAGCTCTTTTTT	CASSQVGELFF
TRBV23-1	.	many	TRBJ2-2	TGCGCCAGCAGTCAATCGACGCGACGGAAAACGAACACCGGGGAGCTGTTTTTT	CASSQSTRRKTNTGELFF
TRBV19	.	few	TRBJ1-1	TGTGCCACCTCCGTAACCAGGAACACTGAAGCTTTCTTT	CATSVTRNTEAFF
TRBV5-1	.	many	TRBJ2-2	TGCGCCAGCAGCTTGGGTAGTGGTCTGATTTTCACCGGGGAGCTGTTTTTT	CASSLGSGLIFTGELFF
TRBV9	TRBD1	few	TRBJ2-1	TGTGCCAGCAGCCACGGGACAGGGAGTTACAATGAGCAGTTCTTC	CASSHGTGSYNEQFF
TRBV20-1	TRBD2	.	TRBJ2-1	TGCAGTGCTAGGGAGACCGGACTAGCGGGAATACCTGAGCAGTTCTTC	CSARETGLAGIPEQFF
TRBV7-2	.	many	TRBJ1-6	TGTGCCAGCAGCTTCGAACAGGGTATCTCACCCCTCCACTTT	CASSFEQGISPLHF
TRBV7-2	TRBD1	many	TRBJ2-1	TGTGCCAGCAGTCGGGACAGCCTCAGCTCCTACAATGAGCAGTTCTTC	CASSRDSLSSYNEQFF
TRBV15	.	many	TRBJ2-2	TGTGCCACCAGCAGCTCAGTAGCAGGGGAGCTGTTTTTT	CATSSSVAGELFF
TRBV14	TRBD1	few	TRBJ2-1	TGTGCCAGCAGCCATTCCAGGACAGGGAAGGTTCTAGGTGAGCAGTTCTTC	CASSHSRTGKVLGEQFF
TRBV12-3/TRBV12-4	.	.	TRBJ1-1	TGTGCCAGCAGTTCCTCTTTGGAGGGGCTGGTCTTATTCAGGACTGAAGCTTTCTTT	CASSSSLEGLVLFRTEAFF
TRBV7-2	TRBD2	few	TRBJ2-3	TGTGCCAGCAGCCGCCTCCGAGGGACTAGCGGGAGCGATACGCAGTATTTT	CASSRLRGTSGSDTQYF
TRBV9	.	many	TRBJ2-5	TGTGCCAGCGGGTCGGGAGAGACCCAGTACTTC	CASGSGETQYF
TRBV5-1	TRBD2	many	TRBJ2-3	TGCGCCAGCAGCTCTACTAGCGGGAGGAGCACAGATACGCAGTATTTT	CASSSTSGRSTDTQYF
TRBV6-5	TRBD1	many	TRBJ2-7	TGTGCCAGTATGGGACAGGGAAGAGAGCAGTACTTC	CASMGQGREQYF
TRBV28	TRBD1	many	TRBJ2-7	TGTGCCAGCAGGCCCGGACAGGGCAGGATCTACGAGCAGTACTTC	CASRPGQGRIYEQYF
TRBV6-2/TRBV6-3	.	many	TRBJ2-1	TGTGCCAGCACCCGGGACTCCGCCTACAATGAGCAGTTCTTC	CASTRDSAYNEQFF
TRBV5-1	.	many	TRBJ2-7	TGCGCCAGCAGCTTGGGTGACAGACTCCAGTACTTC	CASSLGDRLQYF
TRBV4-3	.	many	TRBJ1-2	TGCGCCAGCAGCCAGGCGGCTTCGGGGAGATATGGCTACACCTTC	CASSQAASGRYGYTF
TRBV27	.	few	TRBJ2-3	TGTGCCAGCAGCCGTCTACCCGGGGATACGCAGTATTTT	CASSRLPGDTQYF
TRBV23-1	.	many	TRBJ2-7	TGCGCCAGCAGTCAATCTAGGCAGGAAAAGTGGTACGAGCAGTACTTC	CASSQSRQEKWYEQYF
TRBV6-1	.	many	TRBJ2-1	TGTGCCAGCAGAGACGGGGCAGGGAGCAATGAGCAGTTCTTC	CASRDGAGSNEQFF
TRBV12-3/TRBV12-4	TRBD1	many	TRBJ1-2	TGTGCCAGCAGTTTTCGACCTCCTGGGACAGGATATACTGGCTACACCTTC	CASSFRPPGTGYTGYTF
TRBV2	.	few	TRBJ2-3	TGTGCCAGCATATTACGGTCCACAGATACGCAGTATTTT	CASILRSTDTQYF
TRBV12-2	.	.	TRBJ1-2	TGTGCAAGTCGCTCCCGGGACGGCTGTCCCAGTTCAGTTACGAACTATGGCTACACCTTC	CASRSRDGCPSSVTNYGYTF
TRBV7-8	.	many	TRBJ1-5	TGTGCCAGCAGTAAAATGAACCAGCCCCAGCATTTT	CASSKMNQPQHF
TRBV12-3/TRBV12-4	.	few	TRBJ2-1	TGTGCCAGCGTTCCCATTGCGCCGAGACTAACCTACAATGAGCAGTTCTTC	CASVPIAPRLTYNEQFF